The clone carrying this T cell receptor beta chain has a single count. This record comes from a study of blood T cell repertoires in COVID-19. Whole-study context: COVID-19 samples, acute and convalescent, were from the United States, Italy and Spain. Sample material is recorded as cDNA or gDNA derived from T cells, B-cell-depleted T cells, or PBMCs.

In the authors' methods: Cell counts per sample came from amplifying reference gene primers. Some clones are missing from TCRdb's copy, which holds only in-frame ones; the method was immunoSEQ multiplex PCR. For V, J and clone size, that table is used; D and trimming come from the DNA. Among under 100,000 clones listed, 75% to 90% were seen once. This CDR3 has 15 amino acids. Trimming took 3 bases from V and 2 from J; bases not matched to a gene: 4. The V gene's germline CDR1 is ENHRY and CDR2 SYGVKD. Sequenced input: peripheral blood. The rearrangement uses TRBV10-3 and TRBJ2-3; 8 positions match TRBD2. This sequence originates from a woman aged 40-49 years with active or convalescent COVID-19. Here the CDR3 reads CAISELADHTDTQYF. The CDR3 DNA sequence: TGTGCCATCAGTGAACTAGCGGACCACACAGATACGCAGTATTTT.